The entry below gives a single T cell receptor beta chain sequence along with its context. This sample was taken from a study of blood T cell repertoires in COVID-19. The method was immunoSEQ multiplex PCR; TCRdb's version includes in-frame clones alone and lacks a portion of them. The sample lists approximately 210,000 clones, 83% seen once, with around 2.5% in the top ten. CDR1 is MNHEY, CDR2 SMNVEV, per germline (reference sequence). The CDR3 extends over 16 amino acids. V shed 0 bases and J 3 bases; nucleotides not matched to a gene: 5. Sequencing was performed on peripheral blood. The TCR sequence derives from a woman in her forties with active or convalescent COVID-19. The rearrangement uses TRBV27 and TRBJ1-1, with 9 nucleotides matching TRBD1. Here the CDR3 DNA reads TGTGCCAGCAGTTTATCAGGGGACAGGGTAGACACTGAAGCTTTCTTT. Amino acids: CASSLSGDRVDTEAFF.